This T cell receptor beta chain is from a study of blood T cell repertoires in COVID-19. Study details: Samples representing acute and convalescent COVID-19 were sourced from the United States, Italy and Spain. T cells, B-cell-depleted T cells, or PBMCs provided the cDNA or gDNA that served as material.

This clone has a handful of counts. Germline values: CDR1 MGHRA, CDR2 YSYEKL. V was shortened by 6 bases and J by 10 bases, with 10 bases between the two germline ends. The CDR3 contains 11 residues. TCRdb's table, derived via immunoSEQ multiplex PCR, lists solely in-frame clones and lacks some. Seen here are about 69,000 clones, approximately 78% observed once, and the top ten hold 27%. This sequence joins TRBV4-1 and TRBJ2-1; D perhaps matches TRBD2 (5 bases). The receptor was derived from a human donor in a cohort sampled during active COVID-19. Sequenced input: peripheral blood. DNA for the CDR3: TGCGCCAGCAGAGGCAGGAGGGAGCAGTTCTTC. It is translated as CASRGRREQFF.